The source of this TCR beta chain is a study of T cell responses to AZD1222 COVID-19 vaccine. Study results and limitations: Only six or seven AZD1222 recipients tested seropositive at baseline. White British donors predominated, females outnumbered males, and clonal diversity was possibly underestimated.

Germline V gene sequence: CDR1 SGHRS, CDR2 YFSETQ. Trimming removed 0 bases at V and 1 base at J, with 10 bases between. The CDR3 length is 15 residues. The table came from immunoSEQ multiplex PCR; TCRdb's copy has only in-frame clones and leaves some out. The sample lists tens of thousands of clones, approximately 90% seen once, with 22% in the top ten. The table lists this clone with a count of one. Its cognate antigen is unknown. The gene calls are TRBV5-1 and TRBJ2-5, with D tentatively TRBD1 (6 bases). Sequenced material: peripheral blood, taken on day 0 of AZD1222 vaccination. This TCR came from an adult in good health. CDR3 nucleotide sequence: TGCGCCAGCAGCTTGGGGGGACAAACCCAAGAGACCCAGTACTTC. Protein product: CASSLGGQTQETQYF.